The 16 T cell receptor beta chains listed next were all sequenced from one sample in a study of monozygotic twins with inflammatory bowel disease. TCRdb re-called the 5' RACE reads; one entry per CDR3 protein, DNA not given. The sample spans approximately 120,000 distinct CDR3 sequences; the ten largest clones claim around 12%. The sample consisted of blood. These receptors were obtained from a human donor with ulcerative colitis or Crohn's disease, or a healthy co-twin of an affected twin (not recorded which).

The chain joins TRBV28 to TRBJ2-5; without DNA, the TCRdb call of TRBD1 cannot be checked. The CDR3 runs 14 residues. CDR1 and CDR2 (germline): MDHEN, SYDVKM. CDR3 protein: CASRGTDGKETQYF.

The V and J genes are TRBV28 and TRBJ2-2; lacking DNA, the TRBD1 call made by TCRdb goes unchecked. The CDR3 totals 15 residues. Germline V gene sequence: CDR1 MDHEN, CDR2 SYDVKM. The CDR3 loop reads CASSPQGANTGELFF.

The chain joins TRBV2 to TRBJ2-5. Per germline, CDR1 SNHLY and CDR2 FYNNEI. The CDR3 runs 14 residues. The CDR3 sequence: CASSDWVQGETQYF.

The chain carries TRBV14 and TRBJ2-1; TCRdb names TRBD2, which stays unverified in the absence of DNA. Germline assignment: CDR1 SGHDN and CDR2 FVKESK. The CDR3 consists of 17 residues. CDR3 residues: CASSPFRASGGGSEQFF.

The rearrangement links TRBV4-3 to TRBJ1-4. Germline CDR1 reads LGHNA; CDR2 reads YSLEER. This CDR3 has 16 amino acids. The CDR3: CASSHYSALTNEKLFF.

This rearrangement joins TRBV7-3 to TRBJ1-1; the D gene TCRdb calls, TRBD1, cannot be checked with no DNA. This CDR3 has 13 residues. Germline CDR1 is SGHTA and CDR2 is FQGTGA. The CDR3 here is CASSLQQGVEAFF.

The V call is TRBV20-1, the J call TRBJ1-2; TCRdb's assignment of TRBD1 cannot be checked, as there is no DNA. This CDR3 spans 14 amino acids. Per the germline V gene, CDR1 is DFQATT and CDR2 is SNEGSKA (reference sequence). This CDR3 reads CSARDYGTGGGYTF.

The CDR3 is CASSSSGESYEQYF. This chain joins TRBV28 and TRBJ2-7; TCRdb lists TRBD2, though no DNA is available to test this call. The CDR3 is 14 residues long. Germline CDR1 MDHEN, CDR2 SYDVKM.

This chain connects TRBV9 to TRBJ1-1; no DNA is available, so the TRBD1 call from TCRdb remains unchecked. The CDR3 loop spans 15 amino acids. Germline V gene data show CDR1 as SGDLS and CDR2 as YYNGEE. Here the CDR3 reads CASSQNDREGKEAFF.

V gene TRBV5-1 combines with J gene TRBJ2-5; lacking DNA, the TRBD2 call made by TCRdb goes unchecked. CDR3 length equals 15 residues. Per germline, CDR1 SGHRS and CDR2 YFSETQ. This CDR3 reads CASSLILAGEETQYF.

V gene TRBV12-3 or TRBV12-4 combines with J gene TRBJ1-5; the TCRdb D gene call, TRBD1, has no DNA to confirm it. CDR3 length: 14 residues. CDR3 in amino acids: CASSWGERNQPQHF.

This chain links TRBV27 with TRBJ1-2. Germline loops: CDR1 MNHEY, CDR2 SMNVEV (reference sequence). The CDR3 has 15 amino acids. The CDR3 protein is CATMGLESFWFGYTF.

The chain is built from TRBV11-1 and TRBJ2-5; without DNA, the TCRdb call of TRBD2 cannot be checked. CDR1 is SGHAT, CDR2 FQDESV, per germline (reference sequence). The CDR3 length is 20 residues. CDR3 region: CASSLDEITGSGMDQETQYF.

The chain joins TRBV4-3 to TRBJ2-3; the D call of TRBD1 rests on TCRdb alone, since no DNA is present to check it. In germline, CDR1 is LGHNA, CDR2 YSLEER. The CDR3 has 14 amino acids. Here the CDR3 reads CASSQGDRGDTQYF.

This rearrangement joins TRBV19 to TRBJ2-1; checking the TCRdb D call of TRBD1 is not possible without DNA. Germline assignment: CDR1 LNHDA and CDR2 SQIVND (reference sequence). The CDR3 is 16 residues long. CDR3 sequence reads: CASSPFGQGYYNEQFF.

CDR3 amino acids: CSAHAFVDIDGGDTQYF. The chain has TRBV20-1 and TRBJ2-3; no DNA is available, so the TRBD1 call from TCRdb remains unchecked. CDR1 is DFQATT, CDR2 SNEGSKA, per germline (reference sequence). There are 17 residues in the CDR3.